Shown below are 25 T cell receptor beta chains from a single sample sequenced in a study of PD-L1 blockade in urothelial cancer. Assay used: immunoSEQ multiplex PCR; TCRdb lists only in-frame clones, some missing. The table lists about 30,000 clones, roughly nine tenths of them singletons, with about 7.6% in the top ten. Sample time point: peripheral blood 6 weeks after treatment start. The sequenced sample was PBMCs, obtained around atezolizumab (anti-PD-L1) treatment. Receptor source: a man aged 80 or over with urothelial cancer.

CDR3 protein: CASSPGDRGADTQYF. The CDR3, as DNA: TGTGCCAGCAGCCCGGGGGACAGGGGGGCAGATACGCAGTATTTT. The rearrangement joins TRBV7-2 to TRBJ2-3, with TRBD1 matching over 11 bases. The CDR3 sequence is 15 residues long. V trimming: 5 bases; J trimming: 4 bases; junction bases outside the gene matches: 5. Germline values: CDR1 SGHTA, CDR2 FQGNSA. The full variable domain, its missing parts supplied by reference TRBV7-2 and TRBJ2-3, is GAGVSQSPSNKVTEKGKDVELRCDPISGHTALYWYRQSLGQGLEFLIYFQGNSAPDKSGLPSDRFSAERTGGSVSTLTIQRTQQEDSAVYLCASSPGDRGADTQYFGPGTRLTVL.

The chain uses TRBV7-2 and TRBJ2-2, with D unclear. This CDR3 is 14 amino acids long. The V end was cut by 4 bases, the J end by 0 bases, with 6 bases between. Per the germline V gene, CDR1 is SGHTA and CDR2 is FQGNSA. The chain's CDR3 is CASSSIANTGELFF. CDR3 bases: TGTGCCAGCAGCTCGATAGCGAACACCGGGGAGCTGTTTTTT.

This clone was seen a handful of times. The chain joins TRBV30 to TRBJ2-2, with D possibly being TRBD2 (5 bases). This CDR3 comprises 13 residues. Trimming took off 1 base at V and 6 bases at J, with 9 bases between the two ends. Germline assignment: CDR1 GTSNPN and CDR2 SVGIG (reference sequence). The CDR3 bases are TGTGCCTGGAGTGGAGTCGGGGCCGGGGAGCTGTTTTTT. Translation gives CAWSGVGAGELFF.

The CDR3 here is CASTPPTSANEQYF. CDR3 sequence (DNA): TGTGCCAGCACCCCCCCGACTAGCGCAAACGAGCAGTACTTC. The rearrangement links TRBV7-8 to TRBJ2-7; TRBD2 agrees at 8 bases. Germline values: CDR1 SGHVS, CDR2 FQNEAQ. The CDR3 contains 14 residues. Trimming removed 7 bases from V and 5 bases from J; junction bases left unmatched: 10.

The chain recombines TRBV2 with TRBJ2-7, with a possible D match to TRBD2 (6 bases). Germline V CDR1 and CDR2: SNHLY, FYNNEI. Trimming shortened V by 6 bases and J by 0 bases, and 27 bases separated the two germline ends. The CDR3 is 19 residues long. CDR3 region: CASSLLLPRASESSYEQYF. The CDR3 coding sequence is TGTGCCAGCAGCCTCCTCCTCCCTCGGGCTAGCGAGAGCTCCTACGAGCAGTACTTC.

This chain joins TRBV10-3 and TRBJ1-5; D gene unclear. Per the germline V gene, CDR1 is ENHRY and CDR2 is SYGVKD. The germline V and J ends were trimmed by 5 bases and 6 bases, with 11 bases remaining between them. The CDR3 sequence is 13 residues long. The CDR3 sequence: CAISHVAGQPQHF. CDR3 sequence (DNA): TGTGCCATCAGTCATGTAGCCGGTCAGCCCCAGCATTTT.

The V call is TRBV4-2, the J call TRBJ2-5, with 8 bases lining up with TRBD2. CDR1 and CDR2 (germline): LGHNA, YNFKEQ. The CDR3 consists of 18 residues. The V gene end was trimmed by 5 bases and the J gene end by 5 bases; junction bases not matched to a gene: 19. The CDR3 DNA sequence: TGTGCCAGCAGCGAGAAGGGGGGGGCGGGAGGAGGTATTGAGACCCAGTACTTC. It encodes CASSEKGGAGGGIETQYF.

The chain has TRBV19 and TRBJ1-5; D is possibly TRBD1 (5 bases). The CDR3 is 16 residues long. CDR1 is LNHDA and CDR2 is SQIVND in the germline V gene (reference sequence). V was shortened by 2 bases and J by 4 bases, with 15 bases between the two germline ends. The CDR3 DNA is TGTGCCAGTAGTATATTCGGGCAGGGAAGAAATCAGCCCCAGCATTTT. Protein product: CASSIFGQGRNQPQHF. Supplemented by reference TRBV19 and TRBJ1-5, the full variable domain reads DGGITQSPKYLFRKEGQNVTLSCEQNLNHDAMYWYRQDPGQGLRLIYYSQIVNDFQKGDIAEGYSVSREKKESFPLTVTSAQKNPTAFYLCASSIFGQGRNQPQHFGDGTRLSIL.

CDR3 region: CASCRQGEDTQYF. The CDR3 nucleotides are TGCGCCAGCTGTCGACAGGGGGAGGATACGCAGTATTTT. This chain links TRBV5-1 with TRBJ2-3, with 9 bases that match TRBD1. Looked up from germline, CDR1 is SGHRS and CDR2 is YFSETQ. The CDR3 sequence is 13 residues long. J lost 6 bases, V lost 7 bases, and 6 bases had no gene match.

With respect to this clone: Within the sample, other DNA sequences also encode this same CDR3. The chain links TRBV7-2 to TRBJ2-7; D is unresolved. This CDR3 has 11 residues. Germline-derived CDR1 and CDR2 are SGHTA and FQGNSA. V was shortened by 2 bases and J by 4 bases, with 3 bases between the two germline ends. CDR3 protein: CASSLYYEQYF. The CDR3 DNA reads as TGTGCCAGCAGCTTATATTACGAGCAGTACTTC.

The rearrangement joins TRBV29-1 to TRBJ2-1, with a tentative D call TRBD2 (6 bases). Deletions cut 4 bases from V and 6 bases from J, with 16 bases between. The CDR3 spans 14 residues. Per germline, CDR1 SQVTM and CDR2 ANQGSEA. The CDR3 is CSVVGGTALNEQFF. In DNA, the CDR3 is TGCAGCGTTGTAGGCGGGACGGCCCTCAATGAGCAGTTCTTC.

The chain employs TRBV13 and TRBJ1-1; maybe TRBD1 (6 bases). CDR3 length: 15 residues. Trimming removed 4 bases from V and 4 bases from J, with 16 bases in between. Germline CDR1 and CDR2: PRHDT and FYEKMQ (reference sequence). CDR3 nucleotide sequence: TGTGCCAGCAGCTCCCCGACAGGTGTGGGCACTGAAGCTTTCTTT. Protein sequence: CASSSPTGVGTEAFF.

The CDR3 sequence is CASSLTSGFNEQFF. CDR3 nucleotides: TGTGCCAGCAGTTTGACTAGCGGGTTCAATGAGCAGTTCTTC. The genes are TRBV28 and TRBJ2-1, with 10 positions matching TRBD2. Germline-derived CDR1 and CDR2 are MDHEN and SYDVKM. Trimming removed 3 bases from V and 6 bases from J; junction bases left unmatched: 2. The CDR3 is 14 residues long.

The chain recombines TRBV21-1 with TRBJ1-1. TRBV21-1 counts as a pseudogene. CDR3 length: 15 amino acids. The CDR3 DNA sequence: TGTGCCAGCAGCAAAGGTAACGAACTTAACACTGAAGCTTTCTTT. The encoded protein is CASSKGNELNTEAFF.

As DNA, the CDR3 is TGTGCCAGCAGTGCCCGGGACAGTCGTAATGAAAAACTGTTTTTT. This translates into CASSARDSRNEKLFF. This chain uses TRBV6-1 with TRBJ1-4; 7 bases are a match to TRBD1. Germline CDR1 MNHNS, CDR2 SASEGT. The V gene end was trimmed by 4 bases and the J gene end by 4 bases; junction bases not matched to a gene: 6. The CDR3 runs 15 residues.

V and J are TRBV30 and TRBJ2-7; TRBD2 is a possible D gene (7 bases). Deletions cut 2 bases from V and 2 bases from J, with 13 bases between. CDR3 length: 14 residues. Looked up from germline, CDR1 is GTSNPN and CDR2 is SVGIG (reference sequence). CDR3 bases: TGTGCCTGGAGTCTAAAGGGGGGGACCTACGAGCAGTACTTC. This codes for CAWSLKGGTYEQYF.

The genes are TRBV19 and TRBJ1-5; D gene ambiguous. Per germline, CDR1 LNHDA and CDR2 SQIVND (reference sequence). Trimming left V 2 bases short and J 8 bases short, with 7 bases between. The CDR3 spans 12 residues. CDR3 coding DNA: TGTGCCAGTAGTATACGGGGAGAGCCCCAGCATTTT. Residues: CASSIRGEPQHF.

The chain combines TRBV2 with TRBJ1-2; possible D gene TRBD1, 5 bases. V dropped 4 bases and J dropped 1 base, with 7 bases sitting between them. The germline V gene encodes CDR1 SNHLY and CDR2 FYNNEI. The CDR3 has 13 amino acids. CDR3 protein: CASSGGGNYGYTF. Here the CDR3 DNA reads TGTGCCAGCAGTGGGGGGGGTAACTATGGCTACACCTTC.

The genes are TRBV14 and TRBJ2-3, with TRBD2 matching 10 bases. From germline, CDR1 is SGHDN and CDR2 FVKESK. The CDR3 extends over 16 amino acids. V gave up 1 base and J gave up 1 base; unmatched junction bases: 2. CDR3: CASSQGLAGRTDTQYF. The CDR3 DNA reads as TGTGCCAGCAGCCAAGGACTAGCGGGTCGCACAGATACGCAGTATTTT.

The chain is built from TRBV27 and TRBJ2-7, with D possibly matching TRBD1 (6 bases). V was trimmed by 6 bases and J by 2 bases, leaving 14 bases between them. The CDR3 has 14 residues. Germline V CDR1 and CDR2: MNHEY, SMNVEV (reference sequence). CDR3 DNA: TGTGCCAGCAGAACAGGGACGTTTCCCTACGAGCAGTACTTC. Protein: CASRTGTFPYEQYF.

This chain connects TRBV4-3 to TRBJ2-1; D gene ambiguous. This CDR3 contains 16 residues. From germline, CDR1 is LGHNA and CDR2 YSLEER. Trimming took off 1 base at V and 4 bases at J, with 14 bases between the two ends. The CDR3 coding sequence is TGCGCCAGCAGCCAAGGCCCCACTTCAAGTTACAATGAGCAGTTCTTC. It specifies CASSQGPTSSYNEQFF.

This clone was detected only once. This rearrangement joins TRBV11-3 to TRBJ1-5, with TRBD1 matching over 7 bases. V lost 0 bases and J lost 6; bases outside the gene matches: 8. The CDR3 is 16 amino acids. In germline, CDR1 is SGHNT, CDR2 YENEEA. The CDR3 sequence: CASSLERPGGRQPQHF. CDR3 DNA sequence: TGTGCCAGCAGCTTAGAAAGGCCAGGGGGTCGTCAGCCCCAGCATTTT.

Concerning this clone itself: Other DNA sequences in the sample encode the same CDR3. The V call is TRBV5-1, the J call TRBJ2-7; 8 nucleotides agree with TRBD2. CDR1 SGHRS and CDR2 YFSETQ come from the germline V gene. The CDR3 extends over 15 amino acids. V was pared by 4 bases and J by 0 bases, with 6 bases of the junction left unmatched. The CDR3 is CASSPLAGSSYEQYF. The CDR3 DNA is TGCGCCAGCAGCCCCCTAGCGGGCAGCTCCTACGAGCAGTACTTC.

The genes are TRBV7-2 and TRBJ2-7; D remains unclear. Germline assignment: CDR1 SGHTA and CDR2 FQGNSA. The CDR3 length is 14 residues. Trimming removed 1 base at V and 0 bases at J, with 7 bases between. The CDR3 protein is CASSLGQVSYEQYF. CDR3 in DNA: TGTGCCAGCAGCTTAGGGCAGGTCTCCTACGAGCAGTACTTC.

CDR3 residues: CASSSGTSRNTGELFF. In nucleotides, the CDR3 is TGTGCCAGCAGCTCCGGGACTAGCAGGAACACCGGGGAGCTGTTTTTT. V usage is TRBV7-6 and J usage is TRBJ2-2; TRBD2 aligns across 9 bases. V lost 4 bases, J lost 1 base, and 4 bases stayed unmatched. This CDR3 is built from 16 residues. From germline, CDR1 is SGHVS and CDR2 FNYEAQ.